This passage covers 11 T cell receptor beta chains from one sample sequenced in a study of T cells in Graves' hyperthyroidism and ophthalmopathy. RNA transcripts were the template for amplifying TCR beta CDR3 regions. TCR CDR3 regions were first amplified by RT-PCR with HTBI primers. TCRdb recomputed calls from the multiplex PCR reads with MiXCR, one row per CDR3 protein. The sample includes 660,000 or so distinct CDR3 sequences, 45% of them seen just once. Source material: peripheral blood or thyroid tissue (not recorded which). All receptors come from an adult man with Graves' disease, either hyperthyroidism or ophthalmopathy (not recorded which).

This clonotype has only a few counts. This chain joins TRBV20-1 and TRBJ1-1; D gene ambiguous. V dropped 3 bases and J dropped 0 bases, with 8 bases sitting between them. The CDR3 covers 13 residues. Germline V gene data show CDR1 as DFQATT and CDR2 as SNEGSKA (reference sequence). CDR3 in DNA: TGCAGTGCTAGTTTGGAGTTGAACACTGAAGCTTTCTTT. Translated, it gives CSASLELNTEAFF.

V and J are TRBV7-8 and TRBJ1-6, with a tentative D call TRBD1 (5 bases). V dropped 5 bases and J dropped 14 bases, with 13 bases sitting between them. The CDR3 has 12 residues. Germline V gives CDR1 SGHVS, CDR2 FQNEAQ. As DNA, the CDR3 is TGTGCCAGCAGCCTACCGGGACTAGCCCTCCACTTT. It yields the protein CASSLPGLALHF.

The chain links TRBV10-3 to TRBJ1-2; D unresolved. CDR1 is ENHRY, CDR2 SYGVKD, per germline. This CDR3 spans 12 amino acids. V lost 6 bases and J lost 3, with 8 bases in between. The CDR3 nucleotides read TGTGCCATCAGCGGGTCAGACTATGGCTACACCTTC. Translated, it gives CAISGSDYGYTF.

This clonotype was seen ten or more times. This rearrangement joins TRBV15 to TRBJ2-7; D may correspond to TRBD1 or TRBD2 (5 bases each). The CDR3 loop spans 17 amino acids. V lost 3 bases and J lost 5, with 23 bases in between. Per germline, CDR1 LNHNV and CDR2 YYDKDF (reference sequence). CDR3 region: CATSSGGPGTELDEQYF. As DNA, the CDR3 is TGTGCCACCAGCAGTGGGGGTCCGGGGACGGAGTTGGACGAGCAGTACTTC. Complete variable domain (other parts from reference TRBV15 and TRBJ2-7): DAMVIQNPRYQVTQFGKPVTLSCSQTLNHNVMYWYQQKSSQAPKLLFHYYDKDFNNEADTPDNFQSRRPNTSFCFLDIRSPGLGDTAMYLCATSSGGPGTELDEQYFGPGTRLTVT.

The CDR3 bases are TGTGCCAGCAGCCAAGACCAGTTAAATGAAAAACTGTTTTTT. This sequence encodes CASSQDQLNEKLFF. This chain joins TRBV7-6 and TRBJ1-4; D is ambiguous. Germline CDR1 is SGHVS and CDR2 is FNYEAQ. The CDR3 loop spans 14 amino acids. V was shortened by 5 bases and J by 5 bases, with 12 bases between the two germline ends.

J is TRBJ1-3 and V is TRBV19, with 10 bases matching TRBD1. Germline assignment: CDR1 LNHDA and CDR2 SQIVND (reference sequence). With V trimmed by 3 bases and J by 2 bases, 4 bases remained unmatched. This CDR3 region has 16 residues. CDR3 nucleotide sequence: TGTGCCAGTAGTATCCCGGACAGGGGGACTGGAAACACCATATATTTT. Its protein product is CASSIPDRGTGNTIYF.

This chain connects TRBV20-1 to TRBJ1-1, with 8 bases matching TRBD1. Trimming removed 5 bases from V and 4 bases from J; junction bases left unmatched: 6. The CDR3 contains 13 residues. Germline CDR1 reads DFQATT; CDR2 reads SNEGSKA (reference sequence). The CDR3 loop reads CSASTGAITEAFF. In DNA, the CDR3 is TGCAGTGCTTCGACAGGGGCGATCACTGAAGCTTTCTTT.

A word on this clonotype: This CDR3 fails to terminate in the conserved phenylalanine or tryptophan, so it likely reflects a read error. It is unclear where the CDR3 begins or ends on the DNA, so no DNA is shown, and the CDR3 is as TCRdb lists it. The chain carries TRBV2 and TRBJ1-6; the listed D gene, TRBD1, was not tested against the DNA. Including both end residues, the CDR3 is 9 amino acids long. Germline CDR1 reads SNHLY; CDR2 reads FYNNEI. CDR3 loop: CASSEPSNR.

As regards this clonotype: This may stem from a read error, because a much larger clone lies one nucleotide away. No conserved phenylalanine or tryptophan ends this CDR3, so it is likely a read error. The chain couples TRBV7-9 to TRBJ1-2, with 7 bases that match TRBD1. J was trimmed by 7 bases and V by 7 bases; bases with no gene match: 9. The CDR3 loop spans 13 amino acids. Germline loops: CDR1 SEHNR, CDR2 FQNEAQ (reference sequence). The CDR3 nucleotides are TGTGCCAGCACCGGGACAGCCCAGGCTGGCTACACCCTC. Its translation is CASTGTAQAGYTL.

This clonotype was seen only a few times. The chain joins TRBV12-3 or TRBV12-4 to TRBJ1-5; 7 bases are shared with TRBD1. The CDR3 loop spans 14 amino acids. V trimming: 4 bases; J trimming: 5 bases; junction bases outside the gene matches: 5. The chain's CDR3 is CASSSGTAYQPQHF. The DNA for the CDR3 is TGTGCCAGCAGTTCTGGGACAGCCTATCAGCCCCAGCATTTT.

The V gene is TRBV18, the J gene TRBJ1-1; maybe TRBD1 (6 bases). Germline CDR1 and CDR2: KGHSH and LQKENI. This CDR3 is built from 15 residues. With 4 bases removed from V and 1 base from J, the gap between germline ends came to 13 bases. The CDR3 coding sequence is TGTGCCAGCTCACTACAGGGAGGTGGGAACACTGAAGCTTTCTTT. Its protein product is CASSLQGGGNTEAFF.